This TCR beta chain was documented in a study of beta chain features in type 1 diabetes. The isolated RNA, all of it, was reverse transcribed, so expressed TCRB transcripts were what got sequenced. Repertoires were generated with immunoSEQ multiplex PCR, while TCRdb's copy carries only in-frame clones and drops some. The data contain 400,000 to 550,000 clones, about an eighth of them seen just once; the ten biggest clones take up over 0.04%. Losses at the gene ends were 2 bases for V and 2 bases for J; bases not matched to a gene: 2. This CDR3 is 15 amino acids long. CDR1 SGHNT and CDR2 YYREEE come from the germline V gene (reference sequence).

The chain uses TRBV5-4 and TRBJ2-2, with 8 nucleotides matching TRBD1. The receptor comes from a woman aged 18-30 years in good health. The source material was naive CD4+ T cells from blood. The CDR3, as DNA: TGTGCCAGCAGCTTCGGACAGGGTAACACCGGGGAGCTGTTTTTT. Translation gives CASSFGQGNTGELFF.